This T cell receptor (beta chain) was documented in a study of blood T cell repertoires in COVID-19. Study information: The United States, Italy and Spain provided the acute and convalescent COVID-19 samples.

Assay: immunoSEQ multiplex PCR; the TCRdb copy retains only in-frame clones and omits some. The table lists over 150,000 clones, approximately 73% of them singletons. Germline values: CDR1 LGHDT, CDR2 YNNKEL (reference sequence). The V and J ends lost 4 bases and 0 bases, in that order; junction bases with no gene match: 3. CDR3 size: 14 residues. Specimen: peripheral blood. The source is an elderly woman with acute or convalescent COVID-19. This chain connects TRBV3-1 (or the pseudogene TRBV3-2) to TRBJ2-7; 7 positions agree with TRBD1. CDR3 amino acids: CASSRDRSSYEQYF. CDR3 DNA: TGTGCCAGCAGCCGGGACAGAAGCTCCTACGAGCAGTACTTC.